This T cell receptor (beta chain) stems from a study of tumor-infiltrating lymphocytes in primary liver carcinoma. Study-wide results and limits: Representation across all five tumor regions was limited to only about 7.5-24% of top clones.

TCR beta cDNA was made from 400 to 500 ng total RNA with a constant-region primer. Slightly modified ARM-PCR with three nested multiplex PCR rounds yielded TCR beta libraries. Use of TRBV1-TRBV30 forward primers with a C-beta reverse primer characterized the first two PCR rounds, which lasted about 11 cycles each. One entry per CDR3 protein results from TCRdb running MiXCR on the multiplex PCR reads. Of just under 55,000 distinct CDR3 sequences detected, 70% to 80% appear once; the ten largest clones hold 25%. Between roughly 17 and 31 mg of unsorted bulk tissue served as the source from which RNA and DNA were co-extracted. The proportion of viable tumor cells exceeded 85% in every tumor sample. Per the germline V gene, CDR1 is MGHRA and CDR2 is YSYEKL. This CDR3 has 13 amino acids. As concerns this clonotype: Antigen: not known. A read error may account for a junction end that differs from germline.

This TCR derives from a man in his forties with primary liver carcinoma and hepatitis B virus infection. The genes are TRBV4-1 and TRBJ1-5; D ambiguous. The source material was liver tumor tissue from sampling region 2. The subset here: tumor region T2, inferior pole. The CDR3 reads CASSQEDAAPQHF. CDR3 sequence (DNA): TGCGCCAGCAGCCAAGAGGATGCAGCTCCCCAGCATTTC.